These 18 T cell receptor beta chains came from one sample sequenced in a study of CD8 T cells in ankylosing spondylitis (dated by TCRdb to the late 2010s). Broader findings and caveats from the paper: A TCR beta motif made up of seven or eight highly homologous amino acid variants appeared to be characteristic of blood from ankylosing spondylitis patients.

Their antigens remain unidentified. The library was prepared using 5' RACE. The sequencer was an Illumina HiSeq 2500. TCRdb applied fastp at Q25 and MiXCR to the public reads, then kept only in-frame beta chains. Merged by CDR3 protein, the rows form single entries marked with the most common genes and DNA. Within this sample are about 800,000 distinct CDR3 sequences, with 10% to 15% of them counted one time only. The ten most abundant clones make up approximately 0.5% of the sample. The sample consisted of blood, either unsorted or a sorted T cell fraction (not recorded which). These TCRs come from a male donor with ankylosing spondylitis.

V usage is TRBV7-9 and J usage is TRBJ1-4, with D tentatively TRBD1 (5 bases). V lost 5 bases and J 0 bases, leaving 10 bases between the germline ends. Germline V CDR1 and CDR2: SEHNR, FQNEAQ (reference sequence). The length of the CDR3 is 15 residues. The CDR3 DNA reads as TGTGCCAGCAGCCAGGGATTTGCAACTAATGAAAAACTGTTTTTT. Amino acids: CASSQGFATNEKLFF.

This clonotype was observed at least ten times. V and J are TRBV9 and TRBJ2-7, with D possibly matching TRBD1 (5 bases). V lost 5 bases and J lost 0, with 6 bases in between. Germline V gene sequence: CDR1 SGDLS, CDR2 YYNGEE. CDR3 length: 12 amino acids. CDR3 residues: CASRTASYEQYF. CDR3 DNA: TGTGCCAGCAGGACAGCCTCCTACGAGCAGTACTTC.

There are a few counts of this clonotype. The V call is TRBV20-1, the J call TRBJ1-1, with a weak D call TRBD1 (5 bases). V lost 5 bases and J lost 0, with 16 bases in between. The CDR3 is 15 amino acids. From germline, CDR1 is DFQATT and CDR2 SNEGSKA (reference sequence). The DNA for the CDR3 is TGCAGTGCTCGGTGGGGGGGTAGAGTGAACACTGAAGCTTTCTTT. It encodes CSARWGGRVNTEAFF.

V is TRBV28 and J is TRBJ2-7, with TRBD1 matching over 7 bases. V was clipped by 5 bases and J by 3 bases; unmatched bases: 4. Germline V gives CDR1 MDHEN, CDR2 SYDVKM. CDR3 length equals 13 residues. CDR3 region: CASSDRTGYEQYF. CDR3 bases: TGTGCCAGCAGTGATCGGACAGGCTACGAGCAGTACTTC.

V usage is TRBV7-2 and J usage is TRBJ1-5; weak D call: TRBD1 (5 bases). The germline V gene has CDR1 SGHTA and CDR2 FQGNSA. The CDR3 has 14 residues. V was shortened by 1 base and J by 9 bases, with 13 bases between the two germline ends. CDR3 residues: CASSLERDSVPQHF. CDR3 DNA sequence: TGTGCCAGCAGCTTAGAACGGGACTCCGTGCCCCAGCATTTT.

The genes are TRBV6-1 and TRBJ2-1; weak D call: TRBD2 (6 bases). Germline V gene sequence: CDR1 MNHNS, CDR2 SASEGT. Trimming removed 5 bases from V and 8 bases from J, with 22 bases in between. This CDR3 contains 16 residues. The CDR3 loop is CASSTLRTGGEDEQFF. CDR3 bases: TGTGCCAGCAGTACCCTTCGGACCGGGGGTGAGGATGAGCAGTTCTTC.

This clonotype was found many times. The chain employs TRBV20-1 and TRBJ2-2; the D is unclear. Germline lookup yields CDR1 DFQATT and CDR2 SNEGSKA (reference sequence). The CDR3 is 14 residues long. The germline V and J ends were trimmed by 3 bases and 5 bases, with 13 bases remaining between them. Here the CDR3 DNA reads TGCAGTGCTAGTGGCCCCCACCGTACCGGGGAGCTGTTTTTT. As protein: CSASGPHRTGELFF.

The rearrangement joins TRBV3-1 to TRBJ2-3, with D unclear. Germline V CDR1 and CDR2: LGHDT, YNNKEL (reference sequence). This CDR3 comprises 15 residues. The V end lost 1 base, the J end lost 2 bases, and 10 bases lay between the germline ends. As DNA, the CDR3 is TGTGCCAGCAGCCAAGTTCCAGGCAACACAGATACGCAGTATTTT. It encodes CASSQVPGNTDTQYF.

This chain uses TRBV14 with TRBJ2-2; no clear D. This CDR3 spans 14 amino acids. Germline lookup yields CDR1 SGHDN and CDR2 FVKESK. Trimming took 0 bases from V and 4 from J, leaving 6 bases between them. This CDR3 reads CASSQDWATGELFF. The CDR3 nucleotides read TGTGCCAGCAGCCAAGATTGGGCCACCGGGGAGCTGTTTTTT. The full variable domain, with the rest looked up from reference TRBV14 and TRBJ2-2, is EAGVTQFPSHSVIEKGQTVTLRCDPISGHDNLYWYRRVMGKEIKFLLHFVKESKQDESGMPNNRFLAERTGGTYSTLKVQPAELEDSGVYFCASSQDWATGELFFGEGSRLTVL.

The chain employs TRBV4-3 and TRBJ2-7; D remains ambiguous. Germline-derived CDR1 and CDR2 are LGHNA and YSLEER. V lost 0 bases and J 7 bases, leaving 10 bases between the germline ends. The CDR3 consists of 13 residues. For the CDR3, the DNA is TGCGCCAGCAGCCAAGATCACACCTTGGAGCAGTACTTC. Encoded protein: CASSQDHTLEQYF.

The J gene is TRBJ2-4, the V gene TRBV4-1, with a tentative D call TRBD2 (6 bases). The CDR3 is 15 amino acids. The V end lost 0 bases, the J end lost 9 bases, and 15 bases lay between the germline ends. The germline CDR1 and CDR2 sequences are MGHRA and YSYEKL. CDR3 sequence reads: CASSQDRAAGSIQYF. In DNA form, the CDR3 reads TGCGCCAGCAGCCAAGATCGGGCAGCCGGGAGCATTCAGTACTTC.

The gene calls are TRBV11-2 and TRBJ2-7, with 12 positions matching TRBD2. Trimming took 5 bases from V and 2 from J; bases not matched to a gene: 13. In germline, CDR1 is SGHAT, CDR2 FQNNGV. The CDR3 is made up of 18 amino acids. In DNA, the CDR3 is TGTGCCAGCAGCCGCGTTCTAGGACTAGCGGGACGACCCTACGAGCAGTACTTC. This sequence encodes CASSRVLGLAGRPYEQYF.

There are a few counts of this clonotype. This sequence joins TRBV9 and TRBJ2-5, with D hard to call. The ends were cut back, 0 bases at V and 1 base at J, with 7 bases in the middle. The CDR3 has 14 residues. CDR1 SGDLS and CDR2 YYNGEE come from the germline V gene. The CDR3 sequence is CASSVVSFQETQYF. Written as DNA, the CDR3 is TGTGCCAGCAGCGTAGTCAGCTTCCAAGAGACCCAGTACTTC.

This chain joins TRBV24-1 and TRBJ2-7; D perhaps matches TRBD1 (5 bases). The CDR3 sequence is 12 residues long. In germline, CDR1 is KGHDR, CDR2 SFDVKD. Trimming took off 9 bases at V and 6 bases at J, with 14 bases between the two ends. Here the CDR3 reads CATGDSFGEQYF. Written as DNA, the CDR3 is TGTGCCACCGGAGACAGTTTTGGCGAGCAGTACTTC.

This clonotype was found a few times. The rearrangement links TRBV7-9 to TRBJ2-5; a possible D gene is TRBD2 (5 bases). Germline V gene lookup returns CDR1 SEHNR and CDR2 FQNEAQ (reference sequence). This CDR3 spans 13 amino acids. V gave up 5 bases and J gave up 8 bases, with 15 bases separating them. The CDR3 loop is CASSPRVGRTQYF. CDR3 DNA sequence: TGTGCCAGCAGCCCTAGGGTGGGGAGAACCCAGTACTTC.

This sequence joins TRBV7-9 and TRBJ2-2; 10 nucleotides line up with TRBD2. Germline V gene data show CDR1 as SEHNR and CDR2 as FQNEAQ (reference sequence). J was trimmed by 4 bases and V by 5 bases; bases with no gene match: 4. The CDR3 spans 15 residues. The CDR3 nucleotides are TGTGCCAGCAGCCCTAGCGGGGGCGGCACCGGGGAGCTGTTTTTT. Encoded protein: CASSPSGGGTGELFF.

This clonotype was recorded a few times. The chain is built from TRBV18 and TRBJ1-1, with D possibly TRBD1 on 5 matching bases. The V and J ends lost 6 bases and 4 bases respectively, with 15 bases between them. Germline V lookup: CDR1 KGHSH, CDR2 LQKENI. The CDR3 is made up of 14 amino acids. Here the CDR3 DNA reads TGTGCCAGCTCGTCTTCCAGGGAACCCACTGAAGCTTTCTTT. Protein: CASSSSREPTEAFF. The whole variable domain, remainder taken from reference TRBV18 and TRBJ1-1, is NAGVMQNPRHLVRRRGQEARLRCSPMKGHSHVYWYRQLPEEGLKFMVYLQKENIIDESGMPKERFSAEFPKEGPSILRIQQVVRGDSAAYFCASSSSREPTEAFFGQGTRLTVV.

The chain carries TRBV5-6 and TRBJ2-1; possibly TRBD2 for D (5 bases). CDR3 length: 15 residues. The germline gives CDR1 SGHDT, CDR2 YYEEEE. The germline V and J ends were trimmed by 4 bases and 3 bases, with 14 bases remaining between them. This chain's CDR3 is CASSRSGILYNEQFF. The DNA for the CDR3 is TGTGCCAGCAGCCGATCCGGGATACTCTACAATGAGCAGTTCTTC.